Each of the 30 T cell receptor beta chains below was sequenced from the same sample in a study of CD8 T cells in ankylosing spondylitis. TCRdb re-analysed the 5' RACE reads in MiXCR, keeping a single row per CDR3 protein. The table shows a few hundred thousand distinct CDR3 sequences, with about 20% occurring only once. Sequenced sample: blood, either unsorted or a sorted T cell fraction (not recorded which). The source is a male donor with ankylosing spondylitis or in good health (not recorded which).

Only a few counts were recorded for this clonotype. The rearrangement links TRBV6-1 to TRBJ2-1, with 8 bases that match TRBD1. V trimming: 5 bases; J trimming: 4 bases; junction bases outside the gene matches: 7. This CDR3 spans 15 amino acids. CDR1 is MNHNS and CDR2 is SASEGT in the germline V gene. The CDR3 DNA reads as TGTGCCAGCAGTCCCGGGACAGGCGGTTACAATGAGCAGTTCTTC. This encodes CASSPGTGGYNEQFF.

This clonotype has only a few counts. This chain links TRBV20-1 with TRBJ2-1; D might be TRBD2 (6 bases). This CDR3 is built from 14 residues. V shed 7 bases and J shed 0 bases, with 13 bases lying between them. Looked up from germline, CDR1 is DFQATT and CDR2 is SNEGSKA (reference sequence). CDR3 in DNA: TGCAGTGTGACGGGAGAACTCTCCTACAATGAGCAGTTCTTC. It yields the protein CSVTGELSYNEQFF.

This clonotype was seen at least ten times. The rearrangement links TRBV14 to TRBJ2-1, with D perhaps matching TRBD2 (6 bases). The CDR3 extends over 14 amino acids. V was pared by 0 bases and J by 7 bases, with 10 bases between. The germline gives CDR1 SGHDN, CDR2 FVKESK. The CDR3 DNA follows: TGTGCCAGCAGCCAAGATCTACGGGGGAATGAGCAGTTCTTC. Translated, it gives CASSQDLRGNEQFF.

This clonotype was observed a few times. This CDR3 reads CASIRSIMGNEQFF. The DNA of the CDR3 is TGTGCCAGCATACGGAGTATCATGGGAAATGAGCAGTTCTTC. The chain combines TRBV28 with TRBJ2-1, with unresolved D. Germline assignment: CDR1 MDHEN and CDR2 SYDVKM. The V end lost 7 bases, the J end lost 7 bases, and 17 bases lay between the germline ends. This CDR3 region has 14 residues. Together with reference TRBV28 and TRBJ2-1, the CDR3 gives the full variable domain: DVKVTQSSRYLVKRTGEKVFLECVQDMDHENMFWYRQDPGLGLRLIYFSYDVKMKEKGDIPEGYSVSREKKERFSLILESASTNQTSMYLCASIRSIMGNEQFFGPGTRLTVL.

This clonotype has a handful of counts. V gene TRBV12-3 or TRBV12-4 combines with J gene TRBJ2-2; possible D gene TRBD1, 6 bases. The CDR3 runs 14 residues. Trimming left V 3 bases short and J 2 bases short, with 7 bases between. The CDR3 DNA sequence: TGTGCCAGCAGTTTGGGACACAACACCGGGGAGCTGTTTTTT. Protein sequence: CASSLGHNTGELFF.

The chain links TRBV6-2 or TRBV6-3 to TRBJ1-2; D gene unclear. The CDR3 loop spans 12 amino acids. Germline loops: CDR1 MNHEY, CDR2 SVGEGT. Trimming removed 5 bases from V and 3 bases from J, with 7 bases in between. Here the CDR3 reads CASSTKDYGYTF. The DNA for the CDR3 is TGTGCCAGCAGTACAAAGGACTATGGCTACACCTTC.

The chain uses TRBV7-2 and TRBJ1-1, with D perhaps matching TRBD1 (5 bases). This CDR3 is built from 12 residues. V lost 3 bases and J lost 5, with 7 bases in between. The germline V gene encodes CDR1 SGHTA and CDR2 FQGNSA. Here the CDR3 reads CASSFGATEAFF. The CDR3 region has the DNA TGTGCCAGCAGCTTTGGGGCAACTGAAGCTTTCTTT.

This clonotype was observed many times. The chain links TRBV18 to TRBJ1-2, with TRBD1 identical over 7 bases. CDR3 length: 13 amino acids. CDR1 is KGHSH and CDR2 is LQKENI in the germline V gene. J was trimmed by 3 bases and V by 8 bases; bases with no gene match: 6. The CDR3 spells CASSPDRDYGYTF. Here the CDR3 DNA reads TGTGCCAGCAGCCCAGACAGGGACTATGGCTACACCTTC.

This clonotype has a handful of counts. This chain joins TRBV7-9 and TRBJ2-5; the D gene is possibly TRBD2 (5 bases). Germline V lookup: CDR1 SEHNR, CDR2 FQNEAQ (reference sequence). The CDR3 is 13 residues long. V was cut by 6 bases and J by 5 bases, with 13 bases left in between. CDR3 nucleotides: TGTGCCAGCAGTTCAAGAGCGGAGGAGACCCAGTACTTC. It encodes CASSSRAEETQYF.

This clonotype came up a few times. The chain links TRBV7-9 to TRBJ2-2, with D perhaps TRBD1 (6 bases). V lost 5 bases, J lost 3 bases, and 16 bases lay in between. This CDR3 is 16 amino acids long. The germline CDR1 and CDR2 sequences are SEHNR and FQNEAQ (reference sequence). In DNA, the CDR3 is TGTGCCAGCAGCACACACAGGGTTTTGGACACCGGGGAGCTGTTTTTT. Translated: CASSTHRVLDTGELFF.

V is TRBV18 and J is TRBJ2-2; 9 bases align to TRBD1. Germline CDR1 KGHSH, CDR2 LQKENI. The CDR3 runs 16 residues. The J segment lost 1 base and the V segment lost 4 bases, leaving 4 bases of the junction unmatched. CDR3 sequence: CASSLQGAGNTGELFF. CDR3 DNA sequence: TGTGCCAGCTCACTACAGGGGGCTGGGAACACCGGGGAGCTGTTTTTT.

This clonotype was seen a handful of times. CDR3 loop: CSVDLRNTIYF. DNA of the CDR3: TGCAGCGTTGATTTGCGTAACACCATATATTTT. This chain joins TRBV29-1 and TRBJ1-3; D remains ambiguous. The V gene's germline CDR1 is SQVTM and CDR2 ANQGSEA. This CDR3 is 11 amino acids long. V gave up 3 bases and J gave up 7 bases, with 7 bases separating them.

The CDR3 reads CASSSRTSGSLYEQFF. The CDR3 DNA is TGTGCCAGCAGCTCCCGGACTAGCGGGAGTTTATATGAGCAGTTCTTC. This sequence joins TRBV7-3 and TRBJ2-1; 13 nucleotides align to TRBD2. The CDR3 extends over 16 amino acids. Germline values: CDR1 SGHTA, CDR2 FQGTGA. After removal of 4 bases from V and 8 bases from J, the junction contained 8 bases not matched to a gene.

This chain uses TRBV5-1 with TRBJ1-1; 10 bases map to TRBD1. V shed 3 bases and J 1 base; nucleotides not matched to a gene: 3. The CDR3 totals 15 residues. Looked up from germline, CDR1 is SGHRS and CDR2 is YFSETQ. CDR3 sequence reads: CASSWGQGRNTEAFF. In DNA form, the CDR3 reads TGCGCCAGCAGCTGGGGACAGGGGAGGAACACTGAAGCTTTCTTT.

The rearrangement joins TRBV4-2 to TRBJ2-5, with TRBD2 matching over 8 bases. Trimming at V came to 3 bases and at J to 3 bases, leaving 9 bases not matched to a gene. Germline CDR1 is LGHNA and CDR2 is YNFKEQ. The CDR3 extends over 16 amino acids. The CDR3 bases are TGTGCCAGCAGCCAGGGGACTAGGGTCTTAGAAGAGACCCAGTACTTC. It codes for CASSQGTRVLEETQYF.

A note on this clonotype: This clone may be a read error of a much larger clone one base away. The chain joins TRBV5-5 to TRBJ2-1, with D hard to call. The CDR3 extends over 14 amino acids. Germline values: CDR1 SGHKS, CDR2 YYEKEE (reference sequence). V lost 0 bases to trimming and J lost 8 bases, with 12 bases between them. CDR3 amino acids: CASSLAFSGDEQFF. The CDR3 DNA reads as TGTGCCAGCAGCTTGGCCTTCTCGGGCGATGAGCAGTTCTTC.

The chain combines TRBV12-3 or TRBV12-4 with TRBJ1-5, with 7 bases matching TRBD1. V lost 1 base and J lost 3; bases outside the gene matches: 6. There are 16 residues in the CDR3. CDR3 coding DNA: TGTGCCAGCAGTTTAGGCGGGACAGCCCACAATCAGCCCCAGCATTTT. Translation: CASSLGGTAHNQPQHF.

In its sample, this clonotype was seen a few times. This rearrangement joins TRBV28 to TRBJ2-7; D perhaps matches TRBD1 (6 bases). This CDR3 is built from 13 residues. V was shortened by 6 bases and J by 4 bases, with 13 bases between the two germline ends. CDR1 and CDR2 (germline): MDHEN, SYDVKM. CDR3 residues: CASRPQGSYEQYV. The CDR3 coding sequence is TGTGCCAGCAGACCACAGGGTTCGTACGAGCAGTACGTC.

A few counts support this clonotype. The chain is built from TRBV3-1 and TRBJ2-1, with 7 nucleotides matching TRBD2. CDR3 size: 17 residues. The ends lost 1 base at V and 0 bases at J; junction bases unmatched: 6. The germline CDR1 and CDR2 sequences are LGHDT and YNNKEL (reference sequence). CDR3 in DNA: TGTGCCAGCAGCCAAGGCCTAGCGGCGAGCTCCTACAATGAGCAGTTCTTC. Amino acid sequence: CASSQGLAASSYNEQFF.

The table lists this clonotype with many counts. The J gene is TRBJ2-2, the V gene TRBV4-1, with 8 bases lining up with TRBD2. CDR3 length: 16 amino acids. Germline V CDR1 and CDR2: MGHRA, YSYEKL. Trimming took 2 bases from V and 2 from J; bases not matched to a gene: 4. The CDR3 nucleotides read TGCGCCAGCAGCCAAAAACTAGCGGTTAACACCGGGGAGCTGTTTTTT. It yields the protein CASSQKLAVNTGELFF.

This clonotype has only one observation. The chain uses TRBV5-1 and TRBJ1-2; tentatively, D is TRBD1 (5 bases). Germline V CDR1 and CDR2: SGHRS, YFSETQ. The V and J ends lost 0 bases and 4 bases respectively, with 13 bases between them. This CDR3 region has 15 residues. In DNA form, the CDR3 reads TGCGCCAGCAGCTTGGTGGGGGTAATGGGCTATGGCTACACCTTC. This sequence encodes CASSLVGVMGYGYTF.

This chain uses TRBV7-2 with TRBJ2-5, with D perhaps TRBD1 (6 bases). CDR1 is SGHTA, CDR2 FQGNSA, per germline. V dropped 8 bases and J dropped 1 base, with 14 bases sitting between them. The CDR3 runs 14 residues. CDR3 sequence: CASANREFQETQYF. Written as DNA, the CDR3 is TGTGCCAGCGCCAACAGGGAGTTCCAAGAGACCCAGTACTTC.

This clonotype came up a few times. The gene calls are TRBV24-1 and TRBJ2-1; no reliable D call. CDR1 and CDR2 from the germline V gene are KGHDR and SFDVKD. The CDR3 contains 16 residues. The germline V and J ends were trimmed by 3 bases and 3 bases, with 14 bases remaining between them. The CDR3 reads CATSDPGLNGYNEQFF. CDR3 sequence (DNA): TGTGCCACCAGTGATCCGGGTCTTAACGGCTACAATGAGCAGTTCTTC.

In nucleotides, the CDR3 is TGTGCCACCAGCAGAGGACAGGGGGGGTGGCAAGAGACCCAGTACTTC. Protein product: CATSRGQGGWQETQYF. This chain joins TRBV15 and TRBJ2-5, with 9 positions matching TRBD1. J lost 2 bases, V lost 1 base, and 5 bases had no gene match. The CDR3 has 16 residues. CDR1 LNHNV and CDR2 YYDKDF come from the germline V gene (reference sequence).

The V gene is TRBV15, the J gene TRBJ2-2; TRBD2 is a possible D gene (5 bases). Germline V gives CDR1 LNHNV, CDR2 YYDKDF (reference sequence). Trimming cost V 2 bases and J 5 bases, with 18 bases left between them. CDR3 size: 17 residues. CDR3 sequence reads: CATSRNGLDLLTGELFF. As DNA, the CDR3 is TGTGCCACCAGCAGAAATGGACTGGACCTCCTTACCGGGGAGCTGTTTTTT. Full variable domain (rest looked up from reference TRBV15 and TRBJ2-2): DAMVIQNPRYQVTQFGKPVTLSCSQTLNHNVMYWYQQKSSQAPKLLFHYYDKDFNNEADTPDNFQSRRPNTSFCFLDIRSPGLGDTAMYLCATSRNGLDLLTGELFFGEGSRLTVL.

This clonotype was seen many times. The chain links TRBV4-1 to TRBJ2-2; D is ambiguous. The CDR3 runs 15 residues. V lost 0 bases, J lost 0 bases, and 5 bases lay in between. CDR1 and CDR2 from the germline V gene are MGHRA and YSYEKL. CDR3 in amino acids: CASSQDGANTGELFF. For the CDR3, the DNA is TGCGCCAGCAGCCAAGATGGGGCGAACACCGGGGAGCTGTTTTTT.

Ten or more counts support this clonotype. The chain joins TRBV5-1 to TRBJ2-3; 7 nucleotides match TRBD2. Germline CDR1 and CDR2: SGHRS and YFSETQ. CDR3 length equals 16 residues. J lost 4 bases, V lost 0 bases, and 8 bases had no gene match. The CDR3 reads CASSLGGTTRADTQYF. The CDR3 DNA is TGCGCCAGCAGCTTGGGCGGGACTACCCGGGCAGATACGCAGTATTTT.

The chain employs TRBV10-3 and TRBJ2-3; 10 bases match TRBD2. Germline assignment: CDR1 ENHRY and CDR2 SYGVKD. This CDR3 is built from 14 residues. Trimming at V came to 8 bases and at J to 5 bases, leaving 7 bases not matched to a gene. The CDR3 protein is CAIAASGRGDTQYF. CDR3 sequence (DNA): TGTGCCATCGCGGCTAGCGGGAGAGGAGATACGCAGTATTTT.

The gene calls are TRBV7-6 and TRBJ2-5; D is unresolved. The CDR3 is 13 residues long. Germline values: CDR1 SGHVS, CDR2 FNYEAQ. Between the trimmed V and J ends, which lost 5 bases and 5 bases, there was a span of 12 bases. DNA for the CDR3: TGTGCCAGCAGCCCAGTCGGCCGCGAGACCCAGTACTTC. It translates to CASSPVGRETQYF.

The chain has TRBV7-9 and TRBJ2-1; a weak D match, TRBD1 (6 bases). The CDR3 sequence is 13 residues long. Germline loops: CDR1 SEHNR, CDR2 FQNEAQ (reference sequence). Trimming left V 5 bases short and J 10 bases short, with 15 bases between. The CDR3 is CASSPTGTLEQFF. Here the CDR3 DNA reads TGTGCCAGCAGCCCAACCGGGACACTAGAGCAGTTCTTC.